Listed below are T cell receptor beta chains from one sample, sequenced in a study of cytomegalovirus exposure and HLA in healthy donors. This table comes from immunoSEQ multiplex PCR, and its TCRdb copy is limited to in-frame clones, with some not included. The data show about 120,000 clones, 80% seen once. The sample comprised PBMCs. These receptors were collected from a female donor in good health and CMV-seronegative. Each CDR3 is given with its conserved first and last residue. A D gene is named only where the DNA matches it firmly. Expanded clones get a size class; other rows say once, few or many, or leave the size out.

D gene	V gene	clone size	J gene	CDR3 DNA	CDR3 protein
.	TRBV27	.	TRBJ2-1	TGTGCCAGCAGCTCGGGGAGCGGATCGATGTACAATGAGCAGTTCTTC	CASSSGSGSMYNEQFF
TRBD1	TRBV27	.	TRBJ2-6	TGTGCCACCCTGGACAGGAGCTCTGGGGCCAACGGCCTGACTTTC	CATLDRSSGANGLTF
.	TRBV7-3	once	TRBJ2-3	TGTGCCAGCAGCTTCCCGGACTCGGATACGCAGTATTTT	CASSFPDSDTQYF
.	TRBV7-9	.	TRBJ2-3	TGTGCCAGCAGCTTAGAGCTGCCCACAGATACGCAGTATTTT	CASSLELPTDTQYF
.	TRBV30	.	TRBJ1-3	TGTGCCTGGAAACAGGGACACTCTGGAAACACCATATATTTT	CAWKQGHSGNTIYF
TRBD2	TRBV2	few	TRBJ2-3	TGTGCCAGCAGTGATAGCGGGGGGCGGCGGTATTTT	CASSDSGGRRYF
TRBD2	TRBV11-2	.	TRBJ2-2	TGTGCCAGCAGCTCCCTAGCGGGGGGGCCCAACGGGGAGCTGTTTTTT	CASSSLAGGPNGELFF
.	TRBV5-8	.	TRBJ1-4	TGTGCCAGCAGCTTGTATGGGGCGAATGAAAAACTGTTTTTT	CASSLYGANEKLFF
.	TRBV5-1	few	TRBJ2-3	TGCGCCAGCGGGCTGTGGGGCACAGATACGCAGTATTTT	CASGLWGTDTQYF
.	TRBV7-6	.	TRBJ1-5	TGTGCCAGCAGCTTAGGGGAGAACCAGCCCCAGCATTTT	CASSLGENQPQHF
TRBD2	TRBV5-6	few	TRBJ2-3	TGTGCCAGCAGCTTGGTGGCTAGCGGGCCCGGGCGTACGCAGTATTTT	CASSLVASGPGRTQYF
TRBD2	TRBV5-1	.	TRBJ2-7	TGCGCCAGCAGCTTGCCACTAGCGGGAGTCCACGAGCAGTACTTC	CASSLPLAGVHEQYF
TRBD1	TRBV7-2	.	TRBJ1-4	TGTGCCAGCAGCATGTCAGGGGGCGAACTGAAAAAACTGTTTTTT	CASSMSGGELKKLFF
TRBD2	TRBV28	.	TRBJ2-7	TGTGCCAGCAACTACGGGCTAGCGGGAGTAGGGTCCTACGAGCAGTACTTC	CASNYGLAGVGSYEQYF
.	TRBV27	.	TRBJ1-3	TGTGCCAGCAGAGCGACAGGCTCTGGAAACACCATATATTTT	CASRATGSGNTIYF
.	TRBV18	.	TRBJ1-1	TGTGCCAGCTCCCCCGCGGGGGACACTGAAGCTTTCTTT	CASSPAGDTEAFF
TRBD2	TRBV4-2	.	TRBJ2-2	TGTGCCAGCAGCCCCCTAGCGGGGGACACCGGGGAGCTGTTTTTT	CASSPLAGDTGELFF
TRBD2	TRBV28	.	TRBJ2-3	TGTGCCAGCGGGTCTAGCGGGAGGAGGATCACAGATACGCAGTATTTT	CASGSSGRRITDTQYF
.	TRBV5-1	.	TRBJ2-7	TGCGCCAGCAGCTTGGGAGTGGGGAGGGGGTACGAGCAGTACTTC	CASSLGVGRGYEQYF
.	TRBV7-2	.	TRBJ2-7	TGTGCCAGCAGCTTGAGCGGTTACTACGAGCAGTACTTC	CASSLSGYYEQYF
.	TRBV5-1	.	TRBJ1-3	TGCGCCAGCAGCGGAGGGACGGGCTCTGGAAACACCATATATTTT	CASSGGTGSGNTIYF
TRBD2	TRBV30	.	TRBJ2-3	TGTGCCTGGAGTTCAGGACTAGCCGGTACAGATACGCAGTATTTT	CAWSSGLAGTDTQYF
TRBD1	TRBV5-4	.	TRBJ2-3	TGTGCCAGCAGCAATGTTGGACAGGGTAGAGATACGCAGTATTTT	CASSNVGQGRDTQYF
.	TRBV9	.	TRBJ2-2	TGTGCCAGCAACGGCCACGGCGGAGCGACCACCGGGGAGCTGTTTTTT	CASNGHGGATTGELFF
TRBD2	TRBV5-6	.	TRBJ2-5	TGTGCCAGCAGCTGGATGGCTGGCGGGAGGGCCATCGAGACCCAGTACTTC	CASSWMAGGRAIETQYF
.	TRBV14	.	TRBJ2-2	TGTGCCAGCAGCCAAGGGGGCCATCGTAACACCGGGGAGCTGTTTTTT	CASSQGGHRNTGELFF
TRBD2	TRBV14	.	TRBJ2-3	TGTGCCAGCAGCCAAGAGCTTTCGACTAGCGGGAGAACAGATACGCAGTATTTT	CASSQELSTSGRTDTQYF
.	TRBV5-8	.	TRBJ2-3	TGTGCCAGCAGCTTGCGGGGCACAGATACGCAGTATTTT	CASSLRGTDTQYF
.	TRBV6-1	.	TRBJ2-1	TGTGCCAGCAGTGAAAGTCTAACCTTCTATGAGCAGTTCTTC	CASSESLTFYEQFF
.	TRBV18	.	TRBJ1-5	TGTGCCAGCTCACGACTCTTAGGCAATCAGCCCCAGCATTTT	CASSRLLGNQPQHF
.	TRBV5-4	.	TRBJ1-6	TGTGCCAGCAGCTTAGAGGGAAACTATAATTCACCCCTCCACTTT	CASSLEGNYNSPLHF
TRBD1	TRBV18	few	TRBJ1-3	TGTGCCAGCTCGCAGATCCGACAGGGGACCACTGGAAACACCATATATTTT	CASSQIRQGTTGNTIYF
.	TRBV5-6	few	TRBJ2-4	TGTGCCAGCAGCTTGAGGGGGTGGGAAAACATTCAGTACTTC	CASSLRGWENIQYF
TRBD2	TRBV5-5	once	TRBJ2-1	TGTGCCAGCAGCCGAGGACTAGCGGCCTACAATGAGCAGTTCTTC	CASSRGLAAYNEQFF
.	TRBV12-5	.	TRBJ2-3	TGTGCTAGTGGCCAGGGGGGCTCTGGAGATACGCAGTATTTT	CASGQGGSGDTQYF
.	TRBV5-4	.	TRBJ1-2	TGTGCCAGCAGCTTGGAACAGGTATCCCTCGGTTACACCTTC	CASSLEQVSLGYTF